This T cell receptor beta chain was captured in a study of blood T cell repertoires in COVID-19. The germline gives CDR1 SGHRS, CDR2 YFSETQ. The CDR3 consists of 17 residues. V was clipped by 3 bases and J by 0 bases, with 15 bases between them. The data were produced by immunoSEQ multiplex PCR, yet TCRdb's version contains in-frame clones alone and is incomplete. The repertoire has 140,000 to 150,000 clones, around 83% of them found once; the top ten carry under 10%. Sequences were obtained from peripheral blood. The clonotype originates from a man under 40 with COVID-19, enrolled during active disease. This chain uses TRBV5-1 with TRBJ2-2, with D perhaps matching TRBD1 (6 bases). The CDR3 spells CASSSPKDSANTGELFF. CDR3 nucleotide sequence: TGCGCCAGCAGCTCCCCGAAGGACAGCGCGAACACCGGGGAGCTGTTTTTT.